This paragraph covers one T cell receptor beta chain sequence. Its antigen remains unknown. The sample comes from a study of shared clonotypes between healthy human individuals. V was clipped by 0 bases and J by 5 bases, with 13 bases between them. There are 14 residues in the CDR3. Germline-derived CDR1 and CDR2 are SQVTM and ANQGSEA. Per the authors' pipeline: ImmunoSEQ yielded junction-only sequences lacking quality scores, so filtering differed. Using immunoSEQ multiplex PCR, the repertoire was profiled, and TCRdb retains in-frame clones only, with some absent. That table supplies the V and J calls and clone size; D and trimming were determined from the DNA. The data show 2 million to 2.5 million clones, with roughly 90% seen just once and 0.37% held by the top ten. General study findings and limits: Sequencing depth was predicted to influence how clonotypes are shared among donors. With a few donors compared, approximately 5.5% of naive CD4 clonotypes were shared. Lower generation probabilities were found for non-shared clonotypes than for those shared by all four donors.

The sequenced sample was naive CD4+ T cells from PBMCs. Subset reported: CD45RA+ positively selected. The J gene is TRBJ2-5, the V gene TRBV29-1; perhaps TRBD1 as D (5 bases). The clonotype was recovered from a man aged 18 to 35 in good health. Some clones in this sample may be carry-over from other donors' samples. CDR3 in amino acids: CSVEDAGMMETQYF. The CDR3 nucleotides read TGCAGCGTTGAAGATGCAGGGATGATGGAGACCCAGTACTTC. Looking up the rest from reference TRBV29-1 and TRBJ2-5 gives the full variable domain: SAVISQKPSRDICQRGTSLTIQCQVDSQVTMMFWYRQQPGQSLTLIATANQGSEATYESGFVIDKFPISRPNLTFSTLTVSNMSPEDSSIYLCSVEDAGMMETQYFGPGTRLLVL.